A single sample is the source of the 25 T cell receptor beta chains below, sequenced in a study of blood T cell repertoires in COVID-19. The table came from immunoSEQ multiplex PCR; TCRdb's copy has only in-frame clones and leaves some out. The sample lists some 270,000 clones, roughly four fifths occurring once. Material for sequencing was peripheral blood. Receptor source: a person between 65 and 80 years old with COVID-19, enrolled during active disease.

The gene calls are TRBV6-5 and TRBJ2-3; tentatively, D is TRBD2 (6 bases). This CDR3 is 15 amino acids long. V was trimmed by 5 bases and J by 6 bases, leaving 18 bases between them. Germline lookup yields CDR1 MNHEY and CDR2 SVGAGI. CDR3 sequence: CASSRGGVPWDTQYF. CDR3 nucleotides: TGTGCCAGCAGTCGTGGCGGGGTCCCATGGGATACGCAGTATTTT.

This sequence joins TRBV25-1 and TRBJ2-3, with TRBD2 identical over 12 bases. Germline V gives CDR1 MGHDK, CDR2 SYGVNS. V gave up 4 bases and J gave up 10 bases; unmatched junction bases: 15. This CDR3 is 17 amino acids long. The CDR3 loop reads CASSGAGSSGGARAQYF. The CDR3, as DNA: TGTGCCAGCAGTGGGGCCGGGTCTAGCGGGGGGGCCCGCGCGCAGTATTTT.

The chain couples TRBV4-3 to TRBJ1-2, with TRBD1 matching 8 bases. Per germline, CDR1 LGHNA and CDR2 YSLEER. This CDR3 has 13 residues. The V and J ends lost 6 bases and 8 bases, in that order; junction bases with no gene match: 8. CDR3 in DNA: TGCGCCAGCAGAGGGGACAGGCGTTCGGGCTACACCTTC. Translation gives CASRGDRRSGYTF.

The V gene is TRBV10-1, the J gene TRBJ2-3; no firm D call. Germline-derived CDR1 and CDR2 are WNHNN and SYGVQD (reference sequence). Trimming took off 3 bases at V and 1 base at J, with 5 bases between the two ends. The CDR3 runs 13 residues. The CDR3 protein is CASSDSGTDTQYF. CDR3 DNA sequence: TGCGCCAGCAGTGATTCGGGCACAGATACGCAGTATTTT.

This rearrangement joins TRBV4-3 to TRBJ2-6; tentatively, D is TRBD1 (5 bases). Germline CDR1 reads LGHNA; CDR2 reads YSLEER. The CDR3 spans 15 residues. Trimming cost V 4 bases and J 1 base, with 8 bases left between them. CDR3 region: CASSPQGSGANVLTF. In DNA, the CDR3 is TGCGCCAGCAGCCCGCAGGGTTCTGGGGCCAACGTCCTGACTTTC.

CDR3 sequence: CASTRQRDITYEQYF. CDR3 coding DNA: TGTGCCAGCACGAGGCAACGGGACATTACGTACGAGCAGTACTTC. This sequence joins TRBV2 and TRBJ2-7, with D tentatively TRBD1 (6 bases). V lost 7 bases to trimming and J lost 4 bases, with 20 bases between them. The germline gives CDR1 SNHLY, CDR2 FYNNEI. The CDR3 covers 15 residues. Supplemented by reference TRBV2 and TRBJ2-7, the full variable domain reads EPEVTQTPSHQVTQMGQEVILRCVPISNHLYFYWYRQILGQKVEFLVSFYNNEISEKSEIFDDQFSVERPDGSNFTLKIRSTKLEDSAMYFCASTRQRDITYEQYFGPGTRLTVT.

This clone was picked up a small number of times. The chain links TRBV30 to TRBJ1-5, with 7 bases identical to TRBD1. Germline-derived CDR1 and CDR2 are GTSNPN and SVGIG (reference sequence). CDR3 size: 14 residues. The junction had 7 bases not matched to a gene; V was cut back by 3 bases and J by 5 bases. The CDR3 protein is CAWRGQADHQPQHF. The CDR3 DNA is TGTGCCTGGAGAGGACAGGCAGACCATCAGCCCCAGCATTTT.

The chain employs TRBV28 and TRBJ2-2; D is uncertain. V lost 3 bases, J lost 4 bases, and 3 bases lay in between. The germline V gene has CDR1 MDHEN and CDR2 SYDVKM. This CDR3 comprises 12 residues. The CDR3 loop reads CASSLSTGELFF. The CDR3 DNA follows: TGTGCCAGCAGTTTGAGCACCGGGGAGCTGTTTTTT.

The chain combines TRBV29-1 with TRBJ2-6, with a possible D match to TRBD1 (6 bases). Between the trimmed V and J ends, which lost 1 base and 1 base, there was a span of 11 bases. CDR1 is SQVTM, CDR2 ANQGSEA, per germline. CDR3 length equals 16 residues. The CDR3 sequence is CSVEGTGQSGANVLTF. The CDR3 bases are TGCAGCGTTGAAGGGACCGGACAGTCTGGGGCCAACGTCCTGACTTTC.

The CDR3 loop reads CASSSETRGEKLFF. CDR3 DNA sequence: TGTGCCAGCAGCTCGGAGACAAGAGGGGAAAAACTGTTTTTT. The V call is TRBV5-4, the J call TRBJ1-4, with unresolved D. V was shortened by 3 bases and J by 8 bases, with 14 bases between the two germline ends. The CDR3 extends over 14 amino acids. CDR1 is SGHNT and CDR2 is YYREEE in the germline V gene (reference sequence).

The chain employs TRBV27 and TRBJ1-1; D is ambiguous. The CDR3 runs 15 residues. V lost 2 bases and J 4 bases, leaving 14 bases between the germline ends. In germline, CDR1 is MNHEY, CDR2 SMNVEV (reference sequence). The CDR3 coding sequence is TGTGCCAGCAGTTTAATGAGGGCGCGGCCCACTGAAGCTTTCTTT. Amino acid sequence: CASSLMRARPTEAFF.

The rearrangement links TRBV25-1 to TRBJ2-5, with 9 bases matching TRBD2. Germline values: CDR1 MGHDK, CDR2 SYGVNS. The CDR3 totals 18 residues. Trimming removed 1 base from V and 2 bases from J; junction bases left unmatched: 11. The CDR3 nucleotides read TGTGCCAGCAGTGAATCCCCGTGGGTAGCGGGGGAACAAGAGACCCAGTACTTC. This gives the protein CASSESPWVAGEQETQYF. The full variable domain, in which reference TRBV25-1 and TRBJ2-5 provide the parts outside the CDR3, is EADIYQTPRYLVIGTGKKITLECSQTMGHDKMYWYQQDPGMELHLIHYSYGVNSTEKGDLSSESTVSRIRTEHFPLTLESARPSHTSQYLCASSESPWVAGEQETQYFGPGTRLLVL.

The gene calls are TRBV6-2 or TRBV6-3 and TRBJ2-2; tentative D call: TRBD2 (5 bases). V was clipped by 3 bases and J by 6 bases, with 8 bases between them. The CDR3 loop spans 13 amino acids. Germline-derived CDR1 and CDR2 are MNHEY and SVGEGT. The CDR3 spells CASSYSSPGELFF. The CDR3 DNA reads TGTGCCAGCAGTTATTCTAGCCCCGGGGAGCTGTTTTTT.

The J gene is TRBJ1-2, the V gene TRBV28, with 7 bases that match TRBD1. The CDR3 loop spans 16 amino acids. Germline V gene lookup returns CDR1 MDHEN and CDR2 SYDVKM. The junction had 12 bases not matched to a gene; V was cut back by 6 bases and J by 2 bases. The CDR3 region is CASRATRGQNNYGYTF. The CDR3 DNA follows: TGTGCCAGCAGGGCGACAAGGGGACAGAACAACTATGGCTACACCTTC.

This sequence joins TRBV7-2 and TRBJ1-2; D is undetermined. The CDR3 runs to 15 residues. V shed 5 bases and J shed 3 bases, with 16 bases lying between them. Germline assignment: CDR1 SGHTA and CDR2 FQGNSA. CDR3 amino acids: CASSPHVRVDYGYTF. CDR3 in DNA: TGTGCCAGCAGCCCCCACGTGAGGGTGGACTATGGCTACACCTTC.

CDR3 loop: CASSHRTGFEETQYF. CDR3 bases: TGTGCCAGCAGCCACCGGACAGGGTTTGAAGAGACCCAGTACTTC. This chain links TRBV7-9 with TRBJ2-5, with 8 bases aligning to TRBD1. The length of the CDR3 is 15 residues. The trim removed 5 bases at V and 3 bases at J, leaving 8 bases unmatched. Per germline, CDR1 SEHNR and CDR2 FQNEAQ (reference sequence).

The V gene is TRBV7-2, the J gene TRBJ2-3, with 11 bases lining up with TRBD2. The germline V gene encodes CDR1 SGHTA and CDR2 FQGNSA. This CDR3 spans 15 amino acids. Trimming cost V 3 bases and J 4 bases; bases outside gene matches: 3. The CDR3 coding sequence is TGTGCCAGCAGCTTGACTAGCGGGGAAGCAGATACGCAGTATTTT. Amino acids: CASSLTSGEADTQYF.

V usage is TRBV4-1 and J usage is TRBJ1-1; D is ambiguous. Germline CDR1 is MGHRA and CDR2 is YSYEKL. The V end was cut by 5 bases, the J end by 0 bases, with 4 bases between. The length of the CDR3 is 12 residues. CDR3 bases: TGCGCCAGCAGCGCGATGAACACTGAAGCTTTCTTT. The encoded protein is CASSAMNTEAFF.

This clone was seen only a few times. This chain links TRBV2 with TRBJ1-5, with 8 bases fitting TRBD1. This CDR3 spans 15 amino acids. Looked up from germline, CDR1 is SNHLY and CDR2 is FYNNEI. The junction had 12 bases not matched to a gene; V was cut back by 8 bases and J by 6 bases. The CDR3 DNA reads TGTGCCAGCCGACAGGGGCGAGGAGTTTTTCAGCCCCAGCATTTT. It encodes CASRQGRGVFQPQHF. The full variable domain, completed using reference TRBV2 and TRBJ1-5, is EPEVTQTPSHQVTQMGQEVILRCVPISNHLYFYWYRQILGQKVEFLVSFYNNEISEKSEIFDDQFSVERPDGSNFTLKIRSTKLEDSAMYFCASRQGRGVFQPQHFGDGTRLSIL.

The chain couples TRBV19 to TRBJ2-1; 12 nucleotides align to TRBD2. With V trimmed by 4 bases and J by 8 bases, 9 bases remained unmatched. The CDR3 has 16 residues. CDR1 is LNHDA and CDR2 is SQIVND in the germline V gene (reference sequence). The DNA for the CDR3 is TGTGCCAGTAGTACGGCGACTAGCGGGAGAGGGTATGAGCAGTTCTTC. Translation: CASSTATSGRGYEQFF.

This rearrangement joins TRBV10-3 to TRBJ1-2; no clear D. From germline, CDR1 is ENHRY and CDR2 SYGVKD. The CDR3 is 12 residues long. V was shortened by 3 bases and J by 6 bases, with 8 bases between the two germline ends. In DNA form, the CDR3 reads TGTGCCATCAGTGAAGAGGAGGATGGCTACACCTTC. Its protein is CAISEEEDGYTF.

V usage is TRBV27 and J usage is TRBJ1-4; the D gene is possibly TRBD1 (6 bases). Germline loops: CDR1 MNHEY, CDR2 SMNVEV (reference sequence). V dropped 2 bases and J dropped 7 bases, with 11 bases sitting between them. The CDR3 contains 14 residues. The CDR3 region is CASSLGRGGEKLFF. CDR3 in DNA: TGTGCCAGCAGTTTAGGCAGGGGTGGTGAAAAACTGTTTTTT.

CDR3 region: CSGRVSKGETQYF. The CDR3 nucleotides are TGCAGCGGCCGGGTGTCAAAGGGGGAGACCCAGTACTTC. V usage is TRBV29-1 and J usage is TRBJ2-5, with a possible D match to TRBD1 (5 bases). Between the trimmed V and J ends, which lost 7 bases and 5 bases, there was a span of 17 bases. The length of the CDR3 is 13 residues. CDR1 is SQVTM, CDR2 ANQGSEA, per germline.

V gene TRBV7-2 combines with J gene TRBJ2-7; D possibly corresponds to TRBD1 (6 bases). Germline CDR1 reads SGHTA; CDR2 reads FQGNSA. Trimming took 2 bases from V and 2 from J, leaving 10 bases between them. The CDR3 has 14 residues. CDR3 amino acids: CASSLPGETYEQYF. The CDR3 DNA sequence: TGTGCCAGCAGCTTACCAGGGGAAACCTACGAGCAGTACTTC.

The rearrangement links TRBV7-3 to TRBJ2-1; TRBD2 is a possible D gene (6 bases). Trimming took 5 bases from V and 3 from J, leaving 17 bases between them. Looked up from germline, CDR1 is SGHTA and CDR2 is FQGTGA. The CDR3 covers 16 residues. CDR3 coding DNA: TGTGCCAGCAGCCCTACCGGGGGTGGAAGCTACAATGAGCAGTTCTTC. Translated: CASSPTGGGSYNEQFF.